A selection of T cell receptor beta chains follows, all from one sample in a study of CD8+ T cells in alopecia areata. Assay used: immunoSEQ multiplex PCR; TCRdb lists only in-frame clones, some missing. The sample carries 140,000 to 150,000 clones, nearly 55% recorded once. The specimen comprised CD8+ T cells sorted from blood, sampled at week 4, from a patient treated with tofacitinib. Receptor source: a human donor with alopecia areata. CDR3s include the opening cysteine and the closing phenylalanine or tryptophan. A D gene is named only where the DNA matches it firmly. Clone size, where shown, is once, few, many, or a class for clones that have expanded.

>few|TRBD1|TRBJ2-3|TRBV6-1
TGTGCCAGCAGCTATAAAGGACAGGGGATAGATACGCAGTATTTT
CASSYKGQGIDTQYF
>NA|TRBD2|TRBJ2-1|TRBV5-1
TGCGCCAGCAGCTTTGAGCGGGGGCCTTACAATGAGCAGTTCTTC
CASSFERGPYNEQFF
>NA|TRBD2|TRBJ2-2|TRBV13
TGTGCCGCGGGGAGGGAGTCGAGCACCGGGGAGCTGTTTTTT
CAAGRESSTGELFF
>NA|NA|TRBJ2-3|TRBV25-1
TGTGCCAGCAGTGTCACAGATACGCAGTATTTT
CASSVTDTQYF
>NA|NA|TRBJ2-3|TRBV19
TGTGCCAGTAGTGACGAGATGGAGGGGAGCACAGATACGCAGTATTTT
CASSDEMEGSTDTQYF
>few|TRBD1|TRBJ1-1|TRBV7-3
TGTGCCGGTGCCGGGACAGGGAAAGGGAACACTGAAGCTTTCTTT
CAGAGTGKGNTEAFF
>NA|TRBD2|TRBJ2-5|TRBV27
TGTGCCAGCAGTCCGGGGACTAGCGGGGGGTTGGAGGAGACCCAGTACTTC
CASSPGTSGGLEETQYF
>NA|NA|TRBJ2-2|TRBV10-3
TGTGCCATCAGGAACAACGCCGGGGAGCTGTTTTTT
CAIRNNAGELFF
>few|TRBD2|TRBJ2-1|TRBV5-4
TGTGCCAGCAGCTTGGCCAAGCGGGGGGCATACGGGGAGCAGTTCTTC
CASSLAKRGAYGEQFF
>NA|NA|TRBJ2-1|TRBV28
TGTGCCACCACTACAGGGTCCCATGAGCAGTTCTTC
CATTTGSHEQFF
>NA|NA|TRBJ2-7|TRBV5-5
TGTGCCAGCATCGGGGGAGAGACAGCCCTCTACGAGCAGTACTTC
CASIGGETALYEQYF
>NA|NA|TRBJ2-7|TRBV6-5
TGTGCCAGCAGTTACTCCAGGACTACAAACCTCTACGAGCAGTACTTC
CASSYSRTTNLYEQYF
>NA|NA|TRBJ2-1|TRBV13
TGTGCCAGCAGCTTAGCGGGGGCGGGAAGCTCCTACAATGAGCAGTTCTTC
CASSLAGAGSSYNEQFF
>NA|NA|TRBJ2-5|TRBV6-6
TGTGCCAGCAGTTACGAGTCCTGGGAGACCCAGTACTTC
CASSYESWETQYF
>NA|NA|TRBJ2-1|TRBV6-1
TGTGCCAGCAGTGAAAGGATCTCTGCGTTCTACAATGAGCAGTTCTTC
CASSERISAFYNEQFF
>NA|NA|TRBJ2-2|TRBV15
TGTGCCACCAGCGTCGCAGAGAACACCGGGGAGCTGTTTTTT
CATSVAENTGELFF
>few|NA|TRBJ2-7|TRBV28
TGTGCCAGCACTTCAGGGGAGGACGAGCAGTACTTC
CASTSGEDEQYF
>NA|NA|TRBJ2-2|TRBV5-1
TGCGCCAGCGCCTCTCTAACGGGGGATGATAACGGGGAGCTGTTTTTT
CASASLTGDDNGELFF
>NA|TRBD1|TRBJ2-7|TRBV29-1
TGCAGCGTTCCGGGACAGGGTCAAGAGCAGTACTTC
CSVPGQGQEQYF
>NA|NA|TRBJ1-1|TRBV19
TGTGCCAGCGGATCAGGGTTCACTGAAGCTTTCTTT
CASGSGFTEAFF
>NA|NA|TRBJ2-1|TRBV4-1
TGCGCCAGCAGCCAAGATTCTCGGGCCCACAGCAATGAGCAGTTCTTC
CASSQDSRAHSNEQFF
>NA|NA|TRBJ1-2|TRBV11-1
TGTGCCAGCAGCTTAGTGGGGACTTACCTTCTGGGTTTC
CASSLVGTYLLGF
>few|TRBD1|TRBJ1-1|TRBV5-1
TGCGCCAGCAGCTTAAGGACAGGGAACACTGAAGCTTTCTTT
CASSLRTGNTEAFF
>NA|NA|TRBJ2-7|TRBV11-2
TGTGCCAGCAGCTTAGTGGTATCTAACTACGAGCAGTACTTC
CASSLVVSNYEQYF
>NA|TRBD1|TRBJ2-4|TRBV11-2
TGTGCCAGCAGCGGCCCCGGGACAGCCCAAAACATTCAGTACTTC
CASSGPGTAQNIQYF
>once|NA|TRBJ1-1|TRBV30
TGTGCCTGGAGTCCTGGGACCGGGGCCGCTGAAGCTTTCTTT
CAWSPGTGAAEAFF
>NA|TRBD2|TRBJ2-3|TRBV29-1
TGCAGCGTCTTTGGCGGGGGGGTGGATACGCAGTATTTT
CSVFGGGVDTQYF
>few|TRBD2|TRBJ2-1|TRBV7-9
TGTGCCAGCAGCCCCAACCCTAGCGGGGGTCCGGAATACAATGAGCAGTTCTTC
CASSPNPSGGPEYNEQFF
>NA|NA|TRBJ1-2|TRBV29-1
TGCAGCGTTGATCTTAGGCCCGGCTACACCTTC
CSVDLRPGYTF
>few|NA|TRBJ1-2|TRBV29-1
TGCAGCGTTGAGAACTATGGCTACACCTTC
CSVENYGYTF
>many|NA|TRBJ1-1|TRBV19
TGTGCCAGTAGTATCAGTGGAAGAACTGAAGCTTTCTTT
CASSISGRTEAFF
>few|NA|TRBJ1-5|TRBV21-1
TGTGCCAGCAGCAAAAGAGCAGGGGGCGCGACAGGCAATCAGCCCCAGCATTTT
CASSKRAGGATGNQPQHF
>NA|NA|TRBJ1-1|TRBV5-6
TGTGCCAGCAGCCCGGGATACACTGAAGCTTTCTTT
CASSPGYTEAFF
>NA|NA|TRBJ1-2|TRBV19
TGTGCCAGTAGTACCCCCCCGCAGGGGAACTATGGCTACACCTTC
CASSTPPQGNYGYTF
>NA|NA|TRBJ1-1|TRBV14
TGTGCCAGCAGCCAGGGACGGATGAACACTGAAGCTTTCTTT
CASSQGRMNTEAFF
>NA|NA|TRBJ2-1|TRBV19
TGTGCCAGTAGTAAGGTCAGGGCTCATGAGCAGTTCTTC
CASSKVRAHEQFF
>NA|NA|TRBJ2-1|TRBV29-1
TGCAGCGTTGTCATAGCTGGCAATGAGCAGTTCTTC
CSVVIAGNEQFF
>few|TRBD1|TRBJ1-2|TRBV4-1
TGCGCCAGCAGCCCCGTCGGGACAGCCTATGGCTACACCTTC
CASSPVGTAYGYTF
>once|NA|TRBJ1-5|TRBV2
TGTGCCAGCAGTGCAAATGGTGAAGGACCGCCTAATCAGCCCCAGCATTTT
CASSANGEGPPNQPQHF
>NA|TRBD2|TRBJ2-7|TRBV13
TGTGCCAGCAGCCCGGGGGGTTCCTACGAGCAGTACTTC
CASSPGGSYEQYF
>NA|TRBD1|TRBJ2-1|TRBV5-6
TGTGCCAGCAGCAATTCCAGGGGGCGCAATGAGCAGTTCTTC
CASSNSRGRNEQFF
>NA|TRBD2|TRBJ2-7|TRBV11-2
TGTGCCAGCAGCTATCTAGCGGGGGGCTACGAGCAGTACTTC
CASSYLAGGYEQYF
>few|NA|TRBJ2-7|TRBV29-1
TGCAGCGTTTGCTATGGGGAATACGAGCAGTACTTC
CSVCYGEYEQYF
>once|NA|TRBJ2-5|TRBV5-6
TGTGCCAGCAGCTTGGGGGGGGCGGAGACCCAGTACTTC
CASSLGGAETQYF
>few|NA|TRBJ1-1|TRBV30
TGTGCCTGGAGTCCCGGTGTTGAAGCTTTCTTT
CAWSPGVEAFF
>NA|NA|TRBJ2-1|TRBV29-1
TGCAGCGTTGTGGACAATGAGCAGTTCTTC
CSVVDNEQFF
>NA|NA|TRBJ1-2|TRBV29-1
TGCAGCGTTCAAAGGGACACAGAAACTAACTATGGCTACACCTTC
CSVQRDTETNYGYTF
>NA|NA|TRBJ1-1|TRBV27
TGTGCCAGCTGGCGGGACGGCCTGAACACTGAAGCTTTCTTT
CASWRDGLNTEAFF